The 24 T cell receptor beta chains given below trace back to one sample, sequenced in a study of CD8 T cells in ankylosing spondylitis. TCRdb re-called the 5' RACE reads with MiXCR, one entry per CDR3 protein. This sample has around 150,000 distinct CDR3 sequences, with roughly 10% found just once. The sample taken for sequencing was blood, either unsorted or a sorted T cell fraction (not recorded which). These receptors originate from a female donor with ankylosing spondylitis or in good health (not recorded which).

The genes are TRBV18 and TRBJ2-3, with D perhaps TRBD1 (5 bases). The CDR3 has 17 residues. V lost 1 base and J 6 bases, leaving 20 bases between the germline ends. Germline V gene data show CDR1 as KGHSH and CDR2 as LQKENI. The CDR3 DNA is TGTGCCAGCTCACCACGAGTGGGGCAGGGTTCCCGGGATACGCAGTATTTT. Translating gives CASSPRVGQGSRDTQYF.

This clonotype was detected ten times or more. V and J are TRBV11-2 and TRBJ2-2; D unresolved. CDR3 length: 11 amino acids. Germline CDR1 SGHAT, CDR2 FQNNGV. V was cut by 5 bases and J by 8 bases, with 6 bases left in between. The CDR3 here is CASSPLGELFF. The DNA of the CDR3 is TGTGCCAGCAGCCCCCTTGGGGAGCTGTTTTTT.

This clonotype was recorded many times. The chain uses TRBV29-1 and TRBJ1-1; TRBD1 aligns across 7 bases. Germline CDR1 SQVTM, CDR2 ANQGSEA. Losses at the gene ends were 7 bases for V and 0 bases for J; bases not matched to a gene: 5. The CDR3 is made up of 13 amino acids. In nucleotides, the CDR3 is TGCAGCGGCCTGGACAGGTTGAACACTGAAGCTTTCTTT. It yields the protein CSGLDRLNTEAFF. Together with reference TRBV29-1 and TRBJ1-1, the CDR3 gives the full variable domain: SAVISQKPSRDICQRGTSLTIQCQVDSQVTMMFWYRQQPGQSLTLIATANQGSEATYESGFVIDKFPISRPNLTFSTLTVSNMSPEDSSIYLCSGLDRLNTEAFFGQGTRLTVV.

On this clonotype: Its ends do not fully match the called genes, so a read error is possible. J is TRBJ2-3 and V is TRBV6-5; 10 bases map to TRBD1. Germline V gene data show CDR1 as MNHEY and CDR2 as SVGAGI. The CDR3 consists of 14 residues. The CDR3 nucleotides are TGTGCCAACAGTTACCGGACAGGGGGGGATACGCAGTATTTT. Protein sequence: CANSYRTGGDTQYF.

This clonotype showed up many times. V is TRBV20-1 and J is TRBJ2-1; 9 positions agree with TRBD2. The V segment lost 1 base and the J segment 2 bases; nucleotides outside the gene matches: 6. Germline lookup yields CDR1 DFQATT and CDR2 SNEGSKA (reference sequence). The CDR3 runs to 16 residues. In nucleotides, the CDR3 is TGCAGTGCTAGAGCACGGGGCGGGGGGGCCTACAATGAGCAGTTCTTC. Encoded protein: CSARARGGGAYNEQFF.

The rearrangement links TRBV7-9 to TRBJ1-1; 7 nucleotides line up with TRBD1. CDR1 is SEHNR and CDR2 is FQNEAQ in the germline V gene (reference sequence). This CDR3 is built from 14 residues. J was trimmed by 8 bases and V by 4 bases; bases with no gene match: 10. The CDR3 nucleotides are TGTGCCAGCAGCTCGTGGACAGGCTCGGGAGAAGCTTTCTTT. Residues: CASSSWTGSGEAFF.

This clonotype was seen ten or more times. The V call is TRBV7-2, the J call TRBJ1-4; 10 bases are shared with TRBD1. CDR1 and CDR2 from the germline V gene are SGHTA and FQGNSA. This CDR3 comprises 15 residues. The J segment lost 5 bases and the V segment lost 10 bases, leaving 10 bases of the junction unmatched. The CDR3 spells CATSRGQGGNEKLFF. The CDR3 region has the DNA TGTGCCACCTCCCGCGGACAGGGGGGAAATGAAAAACTGTTTTTT.

The chain couples TRBV28 to TRBJ1-2, with a tentative D call TRBD1 (5 bases). V lost 8 bases and J 9 bases, leaving 16 bases between the germline ends. Germline values: CDR1 MDHEN, CDR2 SYDVKM. CDR3 length: 12 residues. The CDR3 DNA follows: TGTGCCAGCGGGCGGGGGATTCGGAGCTACACCTTC. It translates to CASGRGIRSYTF.

In its sample, this clonotype was seen many times. The rearrangement joins TRBV7-9 to TRBJ2-1, with 9 bases aligning to TRBD1. CDR1 SEHNR and CDR2 FQNEAQ come from the germline V gene (reference sequence). The V gene end was trimmed by 4 bases and the J gene end by 2 bases; junction bases not matched to a gene: 3. The CDR3 covers 15 residues. CDR3 protein: CASSSRQGAYNEQFF. The CDR3 coding sequence is TGTGCCAGCAGCTCACGACAGGGGGCCTACAATGAGCAGTTCTTC.

At least ten counts were recorded for this clonotype. The V and J genes are TRBV9 and TRBJ2-2; D uncertain. From germline, CDR1 is SGDLS and CDR2 YYNGEE. The V gene lost 1 base and the J gene lost 4 bases, with 11 bases spanning the gap. The CDR3 has 15 amino acids. The CDR3 loop reads CASSVFSASTGELFF. The DNA of the CDR3 is TGTGCCAGCAGCGTATTCAGCGCCTCCACCGGGGAGCTGTTTTTT.

This clonotype was seen many times. The chain has TRBV12-3 or TRBV12-4 and TRBJ1-2; unclear D gene. The CDR3 covers 11 residues. Trimming removed 4 bases from V and 7 bases from J, with 7 bases in between. CDR3 protein: CASSYEGGYTF. Written as DNA, the CDR3 is TGTGCCAGCAGTTATGAGGGTGGCTACACCTTC.

This clonotype was seen ten or more times. The chain is built from TRBV19 and TRBJ2-3; 8 bases agree with TRBD2. CDR3 length: 15 amino acids. V lost 7 bases, J lost 1 base, and 7 bases stayed unmatched. Germline V CDR1 and CDR2: LNHDA, SQIVND (reference sequence). CDR3 sequence: CASNNGGAGTDTQYF. The CDR3, as DNA: TGTGCCAGTAATAACGGGGGGGCCGGCACAGATACGCAGTATTTT. Full variable domain (remainder filled in from reference TRBV19 and TRBJ2-3): DGGITQSPKYLFRKEGQNVTLSCEQNLNHDAMYWYRQDPGQGLRLIYYSQIVNDFQKGDIAEGYSVSREKKESFPLTVTSAQKNPTAFYLCASNNGGAGTDTQYFGPGTRLTVL.

This clonotype has a count of ten or more. The rearrangement links TRBV7-2 to TRBJ1-1; D is possibly TRBD1 (5 bases). CDR3 length: 13 amino acids. V was trimmed by 6 bases and J by 1 base, leaving 9 bases between them. In germline, CDR1 is SGHTA, CDR2 FQGNSA. This CDR3 reads CASSQGPNTEAFF. In DNA, the CDR3 is TGTGCCAGCAGTCAGGGTCCGAACACTGAAGCTTTCTTT.

This clonotype was seen many times. V and J are TRBV19 and TRBJ2-2, with a weak D call TRBD1 (6 bases). V gave up 3 bases and J gave up 5 bases, with 13 bases separating them. CDR3 length: 15 residues. Germline V lookup: CDR1 LNHDA, CDR2 SQIVND (reference sequence). CDR3 in DNA: TGTGCCAGTAGTATGTCCGGGACACCGACCGGGGAGCTGTTTTTT. Encoded protein: CASSMSGTPTGELFF.

Ten or more counts support this clonotype. The V and J genes are TRBV19 and TRBJ2-6; 8 bases align to TRBD1. Trimming cost V 5 bases and J 3 bases; bases outside gene matches: 0. CDR1 is LNHDA and CDR2 is SQIVND in the germline V gene (reference sequence). The CDR3 extends over 14 amino acids. The CDR3 DNA is TGTGCCAGTAGTGACAGGGGTGGGGCCAACGTCCTGACTTTC. Protein product: CASSDRGGANVLTF.

A few counts support this clonotype. The chain couples TRBV4-1 to TRBJ2-5; unclear D gene. The length of the CDR3 is 12 residues. Trimming took 3 bases from V and 5 from J, leaving 7 bases between them. The germline CDR1 and CDR2 sequences are MGHRA and YSYEKL. The CDR3 DNA reads as TGCGCCAGCAGCCAGCCATTCGAGACCCAGTACTTC. It encodes CASSQPFETQYF.

V and J are TRBV19 and TRBJ1-2; possibly TRBD1 for D (6 bases). V lost 3 bases to trimming and J lost 0 bases, with 8 bases between them. Germline CDR1 reads LNHDA; CDR2 reads SQIVND (reference sequence). The CDR3 has 14 residues. This CDR3 is CASSIRQANYGYTF. CDR3 nucleotide sequence: TGTGCCAGTAGTATCCGACAGGCTAACTATGGCTACACCTTC.

This clonotype was recorded many times. The V gene is TRBV7-6, the J gene TRBJ2-1; TRBD2 matches at 9 bases. Germline V lookup: CDR1 SGHVS, CDR2 FNYEAQ. Trimming cost V 2 bases and J 8 bases; bases outside gene matches: 13. The CDR3 covers 17 residues. The CDR3 loop is CASSLMGGSGRVDEQFF. CDR3 DNA sequence: TGTGCCAGCAGCTTAATGGGGGGTAGCGGGAGAGTTGATGAGCAGTTCTTC.

In its sample, this clonotype was seen many times. The chain recombines TRBV12-3 or TRBV12-4 with TRBJ2-2; the match to TRBD1 covers 7 bases. This CDR3 is built from 16 residues. Trimming removed 5 bases from V and 3 bases from J; junction bases left unmatched: 9. This CDR3 is CASSRDTGAHTGELFF. The CDR3 DNA sequence: TGTGCCAGCAGTCGAGATACAGGGGCGCACACCGGGGAGCTGTTTTTT.

The chain joins TRBV5-8 to TRBJ1-1; possible D gene TRBD1, 5 bases. Trimming removed 4 bases at V and 6 bases at J, with 16 bases between. The CDR3 length is 14 residues. The germline V gene has CDR1 SGHTS and CDR2 YDEGEE. The CDR3 spells CASSHGTPASEAFF. The CDR3 DNA follows: TGTGCCAGCAGCCATGGGACGCCCGCTTCTGAAGCTTTCTTT.

Comment on this clonotype: Just one base apart from a much larger clone, this may be a read error. The rearrangement joins TRBV10-3 to TRBJ2-7; weak D call: TRBD2 (6 bases). Germline V CDR1 and CDR2: ENHRY, SYGVKD. The CDR3 runs 13 residues. The CDR3 here is CAITASDSYDQYF. The CDR3 nucleotides are TGTGCCATCACCGCTAGCGATAGCTACGACCAGTACTTC.

The chain carries TRBV2 and TRBJ2-5, with 10 nucleotides matching TRBD2. The CDR3 has 16 residues. The V segment lost 4 bases and the J segment 2 bases; nucleotides outside the gene matches: 7. Germline V gene sequence: CDR1 SNHLY, CDR2 FYNNEI. This CDR3 reads CASSVGLAGAQETQYF. DNA for the CDR3: TGTGCCAGCAGTGTCGGGCTAGCGGGAGCACAAGAGACCCAGTACTTC.

In its sample, this clonotype was seen many times. The chain links TRBV12-3 or TRBV12-4 to TRBJ2-3, with D hard to call. The V end lost 8 bases, the J end lost 4 bases, and 7 bases lay between the germline ends. The CDR3 is made up of 11 amino acids. The CDR3, as DNA: TGTGCCAGCGGGCCCGCAGATACGCAGTATTTT. Its protein product is CASGPADTQYF.

This clonotype occurred many times. The chain links TRBV3-1 to TRBJ2-1; TRBD2 agrees at 9 bases. The CDR3 sequence is 15 residues long. In germline, CDR1 is LGHDT, CDR2 YNNKEL (reference sequence). Losses at the gene ends were 6 bases for V and 5 bases for J; bases not matched to a gene: 8. CDR3: CASRRSGSSDNEQFF. The CDR3 DNA is TGTGCCAGCAGGCGTAGCGGGAGTTCGGACAATGAGCAGTTCTTC.